A selection of T cell receptor beta chains follows, all from one sample in a study of neurological immune-mediated disorders. TCRdb ran MiXCR on the 5' RACE reads and lists one entry per CDR3 protein. The repertoire holds 50,000 or so distinct CDR3 sequences, with about 3% as singletons. The sequenced sample was PBMCs. Receptor source: a man between 40 and 49 years old with multiple sclerosis. Both conserved end residues are part of each CDR3. D genes are given only for firm matches. Not all rows give a size; the values are once, few, many and, for expanded clones, a class.

>TRBV6-5|TRBD1|many|TRBJ1-6
CASSTNRGNSPLHF
TGTGCCAGCAGTACCAACAGGGGGAATTCACCCCTCCACTTT
>TRBV7-9|TRBD2|few|TRBJ2-1
CASSLSTSRDEQFF
TGTGCCAGCAGCTTATCGACTAGCAGGGATGAGCAGTTCTTC
>TRBV5-1|.|many|TRBJ2-7
CASSTGDSSADEQYF
TGCGCCAGCAGCACTGGGGACTCCTCGGCCGACGAGCAGTACTTC
>TRBV12-3/TRBV12-4|.|many|TRBJ2-1
CASSLPGAGNEQFF
TGTGCCAGCAGCCTCCCAGGCGCAGGGAATGAGCAGTTCTTC
>TRBV20-1|.|many|TRBJ1-1
CSASVTAEAFF
TGCAGTGCTAGCGTGACAGCTGAAGCTTTCTTT
>TRBV5-1|.|few|TRBJ1-6
CASSPEGQDYSPLNF
TGCGCCAGCAGCCCAGAGGGGCAGGATTATTCACCCCTCAACTTT
>TRBV28|.|many|TRBJ2-5
CASRAGTQETQYF
TGTGCCAGCAGGGCGGGAACCCAAGAGACCCAGTACTTC
>TRBV5-6|.|many|TRBJ2-3
CASSSRTGVGTQYF
TGTGCCAGCAGCTCACGAACGGGGGTGGGTACGCAGTATTTT
>TRBV6-4|.|many|TRBJ2-2
CASSDYHTGELFF
TGTGCCAGCAGTGATTATCACACCGGGGAGCTGTTTTTT
>TRBV11-2|TRBD1|many|TRBJ2-3
CASSPRQGADTQYF
TGTGCCAGCAGCCCCCGACAGGGAGCAGATACGCAGTATTTT
>TRBV7-2|.|medium-sized|TRBJ2-6
CASSLTSSGANVLTF
TGTGCCAGCAGCTTAACTAGCTCTGGGGCCAACGTCCTGACTTTC
>TRBV5-1|.|many|TRBJ1-1
CASSLDGLGFAEAFF
TGCGCCAGCAGCTTGGACGGACTCGGATTCGCTGAAGCTTTCTTT
>TRBV20-1|.|many|TRBJ1-6
CSARGGTYNSPLHF
TGCAGTGCTAGAGGGGGAACCTATAATTCACCCCTCCACTTT
>TRBV19|.|.|TRBJ1-5
CASSPLKDRANQPQNF
TGTGCCAGTAGTCCGCTAAAGGACAGAGCCAATCAGCCCCAGAATTTT
>TRBV12-3/TRBV12-4|.|.|TRBJ1-4
CASRMDGFNEKLFF
TGTGCCAGCAGGATGGACGGGTTTAATGAAAAACTGTTTTTT
>TRBV7-9|.|many|TRBJ1-2
CASTPSGFRANYGYTF
TGTGCCAGCACCCCTAGTGGGTTCCGGGCTAACTATGGCTACACCTTC
>TRBV5-1|.|many|TRBJ2-7
CASSPGGSISGEQYF
TGCGCCAGCAGCCCAGGTGGCAGTATCTCGGGGGAGCAGTACTTC
>TRBV6-5|.|many|TRBJ2-3
CASSSPHPDTQYF
TGTGCCAGCAGTTCCCCCCACCCAGATACGCAGTATTTT
>TRBV20-1|TRBD2|many|TRBJ2-3
CSARGLAGENTDTQYF
TGCAGTGCTAGAGGACTAGCGGGGGAAAACACAGATACGCAGTATTTT
>TRBV3-1|TRBD1|many|TRBJ1-2
CASSQDSVTGSGYTF
TGTGCCAGCAGCCAAGATTCCGTGACAGGGTCAGGCTACACCTTC
>TRBV20-1|.|many|TRBJ2-1
CSARGGEAGLFRYNEQFF
TGCAGTGCTAGAGGCGGGGAGGCCGGCCTTTTTAGGTACAATGAGCAGTTCTTC
>TRBV15|TRBD2|many|TRBJ2-7
CATSRDSGGREQYF
TGTGCCACCAGCAGAGATAGCGGGGGGCGCGAGCAGTACTTC
>TRBV7-2|.|medium-sized|TRBJ2-1
CAITPKLGSSYNEQFF
TGTGCCATCACTCCAAAGTTAGGGAGCTCCTACAATGAGCAGTTCTTC
>TRBV6-1|.|many|TRBJ2-3
CASSEALRPDTQYF
TGTGCCAGCAGTGAAGCGCTTCGTCCAGATACGCAGTATTTT
>TRBV20-1|.|many|TRBJ1-2
CSARDLQSLGGGYTF
TGCAGTGCTAGAGATCTGCAGTCCCTGGGGGGGGGCTACACCTTC
>TRBV5-1|TRBD1|many|TRBJ2-4
CASSLEAGTGGRKYF
TGCGCCAGCAGCTTGGAGGCTGGGACAGGGGGAAGAAAGTACTTC
>TRBV20-1|.|many|TRBJ2-1
CSATKQGGGNPEQFF
TGCAGTGCTACGAAACAGGGTGGAGGGAATCCTGAGCAGTTCTTC
>TRBV12-3/TRBV12-4|.|many|TRBJ1-1
CASSGWGINTEAFF
TGTGCCAGCAGCGGGTGGGGGATCAACACTGAAGCTTTCTTT
>TRBV10-3|.|many|TRBJ1-1
CAISEGGSWNTEAFF
TGTGCCATCAGTGAGGGGGGCTCGTGGAACACTGAAGCTTTCTTT
>TRBV29-1|TRBD2|many|TRBJ2-3
CSVQRGGTDTQYF
TGCAGCGTTCAGCGGGGGGGCACAGATACGCAGTATTTT
>TRBV20-1|TRBD2|.|TRBJ2-7
CSARAASGGGLFAEQYF
TGCAGTGCTAGGGCCGCTAGCGGGGGGGGTCTATTCGCCGAGCAGTACTTC
>TRBV29-1|TRBD1|many|TRBJ1-2
CSVGPGQGSGYTF
TGCAGCGTCGGACCCGGACAGGGCTCTGGCTACACCTTC
>TRBV5-1|.|many|TRBJ2-4
CASSLEPLGVAKNIQYF
TGCGCCAGCAGCTTGGAGCCGTTAGGGGTAGCCAAAAACATTCAGTACTTC
>TRBV7-3|.|many|TRBJ2-5
CASSLIGGIETQYF
TGTGCCAGCAGCTTAATAGGGGGAATAGAGACCCAGTACTTC
>TRBV14|TRBD1|many|TRBJ1-2
CASSQAGTGGTYYGYTF
TGTGCCAGCAGCCAAGCCGGGACAGGGGGCACATACTATGGCTACACCTTC
>TRBV5-1|.|.|TRBJ1-5
CASSPGDINQPQNF
TGCGCCAGCAGCCCCGGGGACATCAATCAGCCCCAGAATTTT
>TRBV30|.|many|TRBJ1-2
CAWSVDGNYGYTF
TGTGCCTGGAGTGTCGACGGTAACTATGGCTACACCTTC
>TRBV5-5|.|many|TRBJ1-5
CASSPDSALTRQPQNF
TGTGCCAGCAGCCCTGACAGTGCACTGACGAGACAGCCCCAGAATTTT
>TRBV5-5|TRBD1|.|TRBJ2-7
CASSITVQGLYEQYF
TGTGCCAGCAGCATAACCGTACAGGGGCTCTACGAGCAGTACTTC
>TRBV5-1|TRBD1|many|TRBJ1-5
CASSLAGTGNQPQHF
TGCGCCAGCAGCTTGGCCGGGACAGGGAATCAGCCCCAGCATTTT
>TRBV7-2|.|many|TRBJ2-1
CASSPRVRRPTYNEQFF
TGTGCCAGCAGCCCCAGGGTCAGACGGCCTACTTACAATGAGCAGTTCTTC
>TRBV6-5|TRBD1|many|TRBJ1-2
CASSSGTGVGYTF
TGTGCCAGCAGTTCCGGGACAGGGGTCGGCTACACCTTC
>TRBV3-1|.|many|TRBJ1-6
CASSAMGVINSPLHF
TGTGCCAGCAGTGCCATGGGGGTCATCAATTCACCCCTCCACTTT
>TRBV20-1|.|many|TRBJ2-1
CSARGLASGFNEQFF
TGCAGTGCTAGAGGTCTAGCCTCAGGGTTCAATGAGCAGTTCTTC
>TRBV3-1|.|many|TRBJ1-5
CASSQAGRQPQHF
TGTGCCAGCAGCCAAGCGGGGCGACAGCCCCAGCATTTT
>TRBV4-1|.|many|TRBJ2-6
CASSKGTEGTLTF
TGCGCCAGCAGCAAAGGGACTGAGGGAACCTTGACTTTC
>TRBV3-1|.|many|TRBJ2-1
CASSQGGGRHNEQFF
TGTGCCAGCAGCCAAGGGGGGGGGCGCCACAATGAGCAGTTCTTC
>TRBV12-3/TRBV12-4|TRBD1|many|TRBJ2-1
CASHRTGSYNEQFF
TGTGCCAGCCACAGGACAGGGTCCTACAATGAGCAGTTCTTC
>TRBV15|TRBD1|many|TRBJ1-1
CATSTGMNTEAFF
TGTGCCACCTCGACAGGGATGAACACTGAAGCTTTCTTT
>TRBV11-3|.|many|TRBJ2-5
CASSLVYGGSMGQETQYF
TGTGCCAGCAGCTTAGTCTACGGCGGTAGCATGGGCCAAGAGACCCAGTACTTC
>TRBV7-9|.|many|TRBJ1-6
CASSLQGLGSPLHF
TGTGCCAGCAGCTTACAGGGGTTGGGTTCACCCCTCCACTTT
>TRBV19|.|many|TRBJ1-1
CASSYAQVNAEAFF
TGTGCCAGTAGCTATGCACAAGTGAACGCTGAAGCTTTCTTT
>TRBV7-3|.|few|TRBJ1-6
CASSQGVYNSPLNF
TGTGCCAGCAGCCAAGGGGTGTATAATTCACCCCTCAACTTT
>TRBV5-1|.|many|TRBJ1-4
CASSPKSATNEKLFF
TGCGCCAGCAGCCCGAAAAGTGCAACTAATGAAAAACTGTTTTTT
>TRBV20-1|TRBD1|many|TRBJ2-3
CSALNRGLSTDTQYF
TGCAGTGCTCTAAACAGGGGGCTTTCCACAGATACGCAGTATTTT
>TRBV5-6|.|many|TRBJ1-1
CASTPSVNTEAFF
TGTGCCAGCACCCCATCGGTGAACACTGAAGCTTTCTTT
>TRBV7-2|.|many|TRBJ2-5
CASEPRPSAQETQYF
TGTGCCAGCGAACCCCGTCCTAGCGCCCAAGAGACCCAGTACTTC